The 16 T cell receptor beta chains below come from one sample, sequenced in a study of early T cells in non-severe SARS-CoV-2 infection. TCRdb passed the 5' RACE reads through MiXCR, listing each CDR3 protein once. The sample has some 53,000 distinct CDR3 sequences, approximately 8% seen once. The sequenced material came from whole blood. The source of these receptors is an adult who was a healthcare worker with PCR-confirmed SARS-CoV-2 infection or an uninfected control (not recorded which).

This clonotype has at least ten counts. The chain carries TRBV20-1 and TRBJ2-3, with D possibly being TRBD2 (5 bases). CDR3 size: 15 residues. The germline CDR1 and CDR2 sequences are DFQATT and SNEGSKA (reference sequence). Trimming stripped 0 bases from V and 5 bases from J, with 15 bases between. The CDR3: CSARDPGTRIDTQYF. In DNA, the CDR3 is TGCAGTGCTAGAGATCCTGGTACTAGGATAGATACGCAGTATTTT.

This clonotype was seen ten or more times. This chain links TRBV11-3 with TRBJ1-5; 7 bases map to TRBD1. This CDR3 has 15 amino acids. V was pared by 7 bases and J by 1 base, with 7 bases of the junction left unmatched. Germline CDR1 SGHNT, CDR2 YENEEA. CDR3 DNA: TGTGCCAGCATCTCCACAGGGGCAAGCAATCAGCCCCAGCATTTT. It encodes CASISTGASNQPQHF. The whole variable domain, remainder taken from reference TRBV11-3 and TRBJ1-5, is EAGVVQSPRYKIIEKKQPVAFWCNPISGHNTLYWYLQNLGQGPELLIRYENEEAVDDSQLPKDRFSAERLKGVDSTLKIQPAELGDSAVYLCASISTGASNQPQHFGDGTRLSIL.

This clonotype has just a few counts. The chain has TRBV28 and TRBJ1-5; possibly TRBD1 for D (5 bases). V was pared by 5 bases and J by 2 bases, with 13 bases between. Germline CDR1 MDHEN, CDR2 SYDVKM. The CDR3 has 15 residues. The chain's CDR3 is CASSLQGLGNQPQHF. The CDR3 DNA sequence: TGTGCCAGCAGTCTGCAGGGACTGGGCAATCAGCCCCAGCATTTT.

The chain couples TRBV5-5 to TRBJ2-3; tentatively, D is TRBD1 or TRBD2 (5 bases each). There are 15 residues in the CDR3. Germline CDR1 reads SGHKS; CDR2 reads YYEKEE (reference sequence). Between the trimmed V and J ends, which lost 4 bases and 2 bases, there was a span of 14 bases. CDR3 DNA sequence: TGTGCCAGCAGCCCGGGACCGACCCTCACAGATACGCAGTATTTT. This codes for CASSPGPTLTDTQYF.

This clonotype was counted only a few times. CDR3 sequence reads: CSVGAGTRTGELFF. Here the CDR3 DNA reads TGCAGCGTCGGAGCCGGGACACGAACCGGGGAGCTGTTTTTT. V gene TRBV29-1 combines with J gene TRBJ2-2, with D perhaps matching TRBD1 (6 bases). The length of the CDR3 is 14 residues. Germline CDR1 is SQVTM and CDR2 is ANQGSEA. V was cut by 6 bases and J by 5 bases, with 16 bases left in between.

This clonotype was seen only a few times. The chain carries TRBV6-2 or TRBV6-3 and TRBJ2-2; 9 bases fit TRBD2. CDR1 and CDR2 (germline): MNHEY, SVGEGT. The V and J ends lost 9 bases and 4 bases, in that order; junction bases with no gene match: 3. The CDR3 sequence is 13 residues long. CDR3 coding DNA: TGTGCCAGTCTAGCGGGGCTCACCGGGGAGCTGTTTTTT. Residues: CASLAGLTGELFF.

This clonotype was seen only a few times. This rearrangement joins TRBV29-1 to TRBJ1-1; TRBD1 matches 9 bases. Germline V lookup: CDR1 SQVTM, CDR2 ANQGSEA. The ends lost 4 bases at V and 5 bases at J; junction bases unmatched: 5. This CDR3 has 13 residues. In DNA, the CDR3 is TGCAGCGTTGCGGGACAGGGAAGGACTGAAGCTTTCTTT. This translates into CSVAGQGRTEAFF.

V and J are TRBV30 and TRBJ1-2; D not certain. This CDR3 spans 13 amino acids. V gave up 0 bases and J gave up 0 bases, with 5 bases separating them. The germline gives CDR1 GTSNPN, CDR2 SVGIG (reference sequence). In DNA, the CDR3 is TGTGCCTGGAGTGTAGGAGCTAACTATGGCTACACCTTC. Its protein product is CAWSVGANYGYTF. Using reference TRBV30 and TRBJ1-2 for the parts outside the CDR3, the full variable domain is SQTIHQWPATLVQPVGSPLSLECTVEGTSNPNLYWYRQAAGRGLQLLFYSVGIGQISSEVPQNLSASRPQDRQFILSSKKLLLSDSGFYLCAWSVGANYGYTFGSGTRLTVV.

At least ten counts were recorded for this clonotype. J is TRBJ2-2 and V is TRBV5-1; D may be TRBD1 (7 bases). Trimming pared 4 bases from V and 3 bases from J, leaving 16 bases between. CDR1 is SGHRS and CDR2 is YFSETQ in the germline V gene. The CDR3 consists of 16 residues. For the CDR3, the DNA is TGCGCCAGCAGCCGTCAGGGGGGCGTAGACACCGGGGAGCTGTTTTTT. This encodes CASSRQGGVDTGELFF.

This clonotype has at least ten counts. The V gene is TRBV28, the J gene TRBJ2-5; D is ambiguous. Trimming removed 7 bases at V and 1 base at J, with 10 bases between. Germline assignment: CDR1 MDHEN and CDR2 SYDVKM. This CDR3 region has 13 residues. The chain's CDR3 is CASIHRSQETQYF. The CDR3 bases are TGTGCCAGCATACATAGAAGCCAAGAGACCCAGTACTTC. Complete variable domain (other parts from reference TRBV28 and TRBJ2-5): DVKVTQSSRYLVKRTGEKVFLECVQDMDHENMFWYRQDPGLGLRLIYFSYDVKMKEKGDIPEGYSVSREKKERFSLILESASTNQTSMYLCASIHRSQETQYFGPGTRLLVL.

At least ten counts were recorded for this clonotype. This chain connects TRBV28 to TRBJ2-1, with D maybe TRBD1 (6 bases). This CDR3 contains 14 residues. Germline loops: CDR1 MDHEN, CDR2 SYDVKM. The V and J ends lost 6 bases and 3 bases respectively, with 12 bases between them. The CDR3 protein is CASSPDSYYNEQFF. The CDR3, as DNA: TGTGCCAGCAGCCCGGACAGCTACTACAATGAGCAGTTCTTC.

The CDR3 region is CASRSTGGGYEQYF. CDR3 in DNA: TGTGCCAGCAGATCGACAGGGGGCGGGTACGAGCAGTACTTC. The V call is TRBV2, the J call TRBJ2-7; 10 nucleotides agree with TRBD1. V shed 6 bases and J 4 bases; nucleotides not matched to a gene: 6. Germline CDR1 and CDR2: SNHLY and FYNNEI. The CDR3 contains 14 residues. The variable domain in full, completed from reference TRBV2 and TRBJ2-7, reads EPEVTQTPSHQVTQMGQEVILRCVPISNHLYFYWYRQILGQKVEFLVSFYNNEISEKSEIFDDQFSVERPDGSNFTLKIRSTKLEDSAMYFCASRSTGGGYEQYFGPGTRLTVT.

This clonotype was recorded at least ten times. This CDR3 is CASMRGTEAFF. In DNA form, the CDR3 reads TGTGCCAGCATGAGGGGGACTGAAGCTTTCTTT. The chain uses TRBV6-1 and TRBJ1-1, with D possibly matching TRBD1 (6 bases). CDR3 size: 11 residues. Trimming took off 7 bases at V and 5 bases at J, with 8 bases between the two ends. Germline V gene data show CDR1 as MNHNS and CDR2 as SASEGT.

A few counts support this clonotype. The chain couples TRBV29-1 to TRBJ2-2; 10 bases agree with TRBD1. Germline-derived CDR1 and CDR2 are SQVTM and ANQGSEA. With V trimmed by 5 bases and J by 0 bases, 3 bases remained unmatched. The CDR3 has 15 residues. The CDR3 sequence is CSVTGQGANTGELFF. In DNA form, the CDR3 reads TGCAGCGTTACCGGACAGGGGGCGAACACCGGGGAGCTGTTTTTT.

V and J are TRBV6-5 and TRBJ2-5, with TRBD1 as a possible D gene (6 bases). Germline lookup yields CDR1 MNHEY and CDR2 SVGAGI. Trimming shortened V by 6 bases and J by 2 bases, and 16 bases separated the two germline ends. The length of the CDR3 is 15 residues. CDR3 DNA: TGTGCCAGCAGCCTTGACAGGTTGGGACAAGAGACCCAGTACTTC. This sequence encodes CASSLDRLGQETQYF.

This clonotype was detected many times. J is TRBJ2-1 and V is TRBV2; 7 bases are shared with TRBD1. The CDR3 is 15 residues long. Germline assignment: CDR1 SNHLY and CDR2 FYNNEI. The junction had 8 bases not matched to a gene; V was cut back by 7 bases and J by 2 bases. In nucleotides, the CDR3 is TGTGCCAGCAAGGGGGCTCCCTTGACCTACAATGAGCAGTTCTTC. The encoded protein is CASKGAPLTYNEQFF.